This is a list of T cell receptor beta chains from one sample in a study of regulatory T cells in long-lasting Graves disease. TCRdb recomputed calls from the multiplex PCR reads with MiXCR, one row per CDR3 protein. Of about 560,000 distinct CDR3 sequences listed, roughly 16% are singletons. These same records also appear under a second study, on T cells in Graves' hyperthyroidism and ophthalmopathy.

The specimen was peripheral blood mononuclear cells (PBMCs), collected at new diagnosis, from a patient treated with antithyroid drugs. The receptors originated from a man younger than 35 with Graves disease. Both conserved end residues are part of each CDR3. Each record gives: CDR3 protein, J gene, V gene.

cdr3_aa: CASSLAVVLAGGYNEQFF; j_call: TRBJ2-1; v_call: TRBV7-8
cdr3_aa: CRDDRGIGLGAFF; j_call: TRBJ1-1; v_call: TRBV20-1
cdr3_aa: CASSPPTLDLTF; j_call: TRBJ2-6; v_call: TRBV18
cdr3_aa: CASSEGPGDAIYEQYF; j_call: TRBJ2-7; v_call: TRBV10-1
cdr3_aa: CACSLTSGRYEQYF; j_call: TRBJ2-7; v_call: TRBV12-3/TRBV12-4
cdr3_aa: CASSEAGRERDTQYF; j_call: TRBJ2-3; v_call: TRBV6-1
cdr3_aa: CASSQDTYNEQFF; j_call: TRBJ2-1; v_call: TRBV5-1
cdr3_aa: CASSQREVFGEQFF; j_call: TRBJ2-1; v_call: TRBV6-1
cdr3_aa: CASSQEKEGLAATYEQYF; j_call: TRBJ2-7; v_call: TRBV4-2
cdr3_aa: CASSLSTTGTDTQYF; j_call: TRBJ2-3; v_call: TRBV5-1
cdr3_aa: CASSVLGSYNEQFF; j_call: TRBJ2-1; v_call: TRBV2
cdr3_aa: CASSSSSPLYNEQFF; j_call: TRBJ2-1; v_call: TRBV27
cdr3_aa: CASSPTPGQGDNSPLHF; j_call: TRBJ1-6; v_call: TRBV28
cdr3_aa: CASSLGPSTGELFF; j_call: TRBJ2-2; v_call: TRBV7-3
cdr3_aa: CASSSVNPPWGEQYF; j_call: TRBJ2-7; v_call: TRBV7-9
cdr3_aa: CASSYRITGELFF; j_call: TRBJ2-2; v_call: TRBV12-3/TRBV12-4
cdr3_aa: CSASTTSGSVGTDTQYF; j_call: TRBJ2-3; v_call: TRBV20-1
cdr3_aa: CASSPSPQETQYF; j_call: TRBJ2-5; v_call: TRBV11-2
cdr3_aa: CASSEASSPINTQYF; j_call: TRBJ2-3; v_call: TRBV6-2/TRBV6-3
cdr3_aa: CASSVSGTGPEAFF; j_call: TRBJ1-1; v_call: TRBV9
cdr3_aa: CAWITKTATYEQYF; j_call: TRBJ2-7; v_call: TRBV30
cdr3_aa: CASSQDRRGSYNEQFF; j_call: TRBJ2-1; v_call: TRBV4-1
cdr3_aa: CASRAGTSGRDSYNEQFF; j_call: TRBJ2-1; v_call: TRBV5-1
cdr3_aa: CASSLTGDSTDTQYF; j_call: TRBJ2-3; v_call: TRBV19
cdr3_aa: CASSEGTTDTQYF; j_call: TRBJ2-3; v_call: TRBV10-1
cdr3_aa: CASSLSAGGFSGYTF; j_call: TRBJ1-2; v_call: TRBV28
cdr3_aa: CASSPGSWDPNTGELFF; j_call: TRBJ2-2; v_call: TRBV11-2
cdr3_aa: CASGGRGLGDTQYF; j_call: TRBJ2-3; v_call: TRBV12-5
cdr3_aa: CASSLGDFSRANTGELFF; j_call: TRBJ2-2; v_call: TRBV7-6